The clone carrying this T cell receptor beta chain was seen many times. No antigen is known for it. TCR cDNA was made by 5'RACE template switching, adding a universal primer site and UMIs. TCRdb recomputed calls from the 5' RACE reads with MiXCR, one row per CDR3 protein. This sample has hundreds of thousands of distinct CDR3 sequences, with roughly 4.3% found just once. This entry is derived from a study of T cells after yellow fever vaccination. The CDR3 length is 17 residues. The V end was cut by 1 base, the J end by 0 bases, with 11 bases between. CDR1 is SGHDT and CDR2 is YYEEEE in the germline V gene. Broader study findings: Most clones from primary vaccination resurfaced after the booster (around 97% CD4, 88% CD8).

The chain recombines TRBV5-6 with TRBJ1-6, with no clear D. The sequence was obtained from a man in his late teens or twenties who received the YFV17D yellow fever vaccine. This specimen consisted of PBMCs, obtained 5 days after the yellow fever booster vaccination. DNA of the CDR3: TGTGCCAGCAGCTTGTTCGGGATGAGCTCCTATAATTCACCCCTCCACTTT. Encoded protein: CASSLFGMSSYNSPLHF.